One T cell receptor beta chain is described in this entry. Its antigen remains unidentified. Indicated time point: persistent/refractory GD, antithyroid drugs over 5 years with positive TRAb. From PBMCs, RNA was extracted and then used to make the TCR library. About 8.8 milliliters of peripheral blood were drawn into EDTA tubes. This entry comes from a study of regulatory T cells in long-lasting Graves disease. Arm-PCR of CDR3 regions with iRepertoire HTBI primers generated TCR beta libraries. MiXCR was run by TCRdb on the multiplex PCR reads, yielding one entry per CDR3 protein. The data hold a few hundred thousand distinct CDR3 sequences, with 22% observed a single time. General study findings and limits: Small sample size may have lowered accuracy. Relative to new patients (roughly 980), persistent patients exhibited greater sharing of public clonotypes (2,741).

V shed 8 bases and J 2 bases; nucleotides not matched to a gene: 3. The CDR3 is 13 residues long. CDR1 is MNHNS, CDR2 SASEGT, per germline. This material consisted of peripheral blood mononuclear cells (PBMCs), taken when the disease was refractory, from a patient treated with antithyroid drugs. The genes are TRBV6-1 and TRBJ1-2; 9 bases align to TRBD1. This clonotype was sampled from a female donor with Graves disease. CDR3 loop: CASHRGLNYGYTF. CDR3 bases: TGTGCCAGCCACAGGGGGCTGAACTATGGCTACACCTTC.